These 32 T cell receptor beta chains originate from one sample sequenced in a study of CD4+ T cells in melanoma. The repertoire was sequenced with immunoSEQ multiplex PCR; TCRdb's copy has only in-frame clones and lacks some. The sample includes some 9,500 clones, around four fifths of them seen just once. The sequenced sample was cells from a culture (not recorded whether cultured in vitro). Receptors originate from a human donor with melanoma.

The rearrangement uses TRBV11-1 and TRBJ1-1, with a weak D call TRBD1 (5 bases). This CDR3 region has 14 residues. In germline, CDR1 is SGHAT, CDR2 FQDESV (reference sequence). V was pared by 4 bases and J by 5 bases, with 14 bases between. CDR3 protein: CASSSRVYWTEAFF. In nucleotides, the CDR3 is TGTGCCAGCAGCTCCAGGGTTTATTGGACTGAAGCTTTCTTT.

In DNA, the CDR3 is TGTGCCAGCAGCCAAGTCAGGGAGGGACAGGCCAAAGATACGCAGTATTTT. It yields the protein CASSQVREGQAKDTQYF. This chain connects TRBV3-1 (or the pseudogene TRBV3-2) to TRBJ2-3, with a weak D call TRBD1 (8 bases). CDR1 is LGHDT and CDR2 is YNNKEL in the germline V gene (reference sequence). This CDR3 comprises 17 residues. The germline V and J ends were trimmed by 1 base and 5 bases, with 19 bases remaining between them.

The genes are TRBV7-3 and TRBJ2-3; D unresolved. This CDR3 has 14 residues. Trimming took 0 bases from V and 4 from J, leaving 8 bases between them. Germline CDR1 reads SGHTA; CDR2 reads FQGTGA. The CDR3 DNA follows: TGTGCCAGCAGCTTAACGGCGTTAGCAGATACGCAGTATTTT. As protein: CASSLTALADTQYF.

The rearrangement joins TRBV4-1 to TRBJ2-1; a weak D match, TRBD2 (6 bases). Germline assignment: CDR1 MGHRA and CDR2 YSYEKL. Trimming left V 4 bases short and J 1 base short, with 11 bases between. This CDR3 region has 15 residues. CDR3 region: CASSLRDSSYNEQFF. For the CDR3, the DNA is TGCGCCAGCAGCCTCCGGGACTCGTCCTACAATGAGCAGTTCTTC.

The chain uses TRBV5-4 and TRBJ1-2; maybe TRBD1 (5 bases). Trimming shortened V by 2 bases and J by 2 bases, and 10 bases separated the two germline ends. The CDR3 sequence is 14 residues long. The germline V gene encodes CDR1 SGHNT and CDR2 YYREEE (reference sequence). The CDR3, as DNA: TGTGCCAGCAGCTTCCAGGGTGCGAACTATGGCTACACCTTC. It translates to CASSFQGANYGYTF.

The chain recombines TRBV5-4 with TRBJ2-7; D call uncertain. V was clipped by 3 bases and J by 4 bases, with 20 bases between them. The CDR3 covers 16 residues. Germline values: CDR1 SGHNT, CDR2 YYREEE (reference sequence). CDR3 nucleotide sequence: TGTGCCAGCAGCTCGGGCGGCCCTCTCGCCCTGTACGAGCAGTACTTC. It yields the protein CASSSGGPLALYEQYF. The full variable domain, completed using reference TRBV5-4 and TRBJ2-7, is ETGVTQSPTHLIKTRGQQVTLRCSSQSGHNTVSWYQQALGQGPQFIFQYYREEENGRGNFPPRFSGLQFPNYSSELNVNALELDDSALYLCASSSGGPLALYEQYFGPGTRLTVT.

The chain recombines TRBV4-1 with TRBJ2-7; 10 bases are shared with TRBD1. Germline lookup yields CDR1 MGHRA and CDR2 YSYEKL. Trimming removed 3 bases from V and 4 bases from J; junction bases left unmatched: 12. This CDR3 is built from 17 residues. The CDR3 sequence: CASSQRAVRTGGYEQYF. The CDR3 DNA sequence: TGCGCCAGCAGCCAGAGAGCCGTGCGGACAGGGGGTTACGAGCAGTACTTC.

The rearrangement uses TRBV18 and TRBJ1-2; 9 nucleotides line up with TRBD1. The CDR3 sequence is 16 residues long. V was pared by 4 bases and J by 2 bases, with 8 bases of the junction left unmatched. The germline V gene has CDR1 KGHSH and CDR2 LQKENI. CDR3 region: CASSLSVGTGNYGYTF. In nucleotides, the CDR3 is TGTGCCAGCTCACTTTCAGTCGGGACAGGGAACTATGGCTACACCTTC.

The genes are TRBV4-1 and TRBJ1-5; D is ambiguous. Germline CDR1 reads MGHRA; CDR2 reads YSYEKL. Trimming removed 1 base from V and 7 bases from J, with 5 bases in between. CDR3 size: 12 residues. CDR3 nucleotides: TGCGCCAGCAGCCAAGTAGGGCAGCCCCAGCATTTT. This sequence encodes CASSQVGQPQHF.

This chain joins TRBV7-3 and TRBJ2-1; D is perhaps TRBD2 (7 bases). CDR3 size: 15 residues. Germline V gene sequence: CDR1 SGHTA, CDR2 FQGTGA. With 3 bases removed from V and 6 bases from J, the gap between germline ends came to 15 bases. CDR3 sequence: CASSFGKGGRNEQFF. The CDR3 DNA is TGTGCCAGCAGCTTCGGGAAGGGGGGGCGCAATGAGCAGTTCTTC.

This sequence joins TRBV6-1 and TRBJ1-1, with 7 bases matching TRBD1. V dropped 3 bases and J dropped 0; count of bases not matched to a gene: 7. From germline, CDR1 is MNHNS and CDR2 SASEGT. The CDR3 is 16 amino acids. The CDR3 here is CASSDPGQPMNTEAFF. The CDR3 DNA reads TGTGCCAGCAGTGACCCGGGACAGCCGATGAACACTGAAGCTTTCTTT.

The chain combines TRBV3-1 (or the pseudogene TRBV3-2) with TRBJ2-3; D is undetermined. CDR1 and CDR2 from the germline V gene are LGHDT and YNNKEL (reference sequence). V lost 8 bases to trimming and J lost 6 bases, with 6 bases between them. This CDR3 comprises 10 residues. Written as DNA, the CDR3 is TGTGCCAGCGGGGTGGATACGCAGTATTTT. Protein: CASGVDTQYF.

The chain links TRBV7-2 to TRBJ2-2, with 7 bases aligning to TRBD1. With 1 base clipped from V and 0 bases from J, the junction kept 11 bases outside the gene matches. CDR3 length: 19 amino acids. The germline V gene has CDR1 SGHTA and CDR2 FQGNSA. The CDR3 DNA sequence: TGTGCCAGCAGCTTAGTCTATTGGAGTGGGACAGCGAACACCGGGGAGCTGTTTTTT. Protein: CASSLVYWSGTANTGELFF. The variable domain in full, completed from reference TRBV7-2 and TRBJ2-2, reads GAGVSQSPSNKVTEKGKDVELRCDPISGHTALYWYRQSLGQGLEFLIYFQGNSAPDKSGLPSDRFSAERTGGSVSTLTIQRTQQEDSAVYLCASSLVYWSGTANTGELFFGEGSRLTVL.

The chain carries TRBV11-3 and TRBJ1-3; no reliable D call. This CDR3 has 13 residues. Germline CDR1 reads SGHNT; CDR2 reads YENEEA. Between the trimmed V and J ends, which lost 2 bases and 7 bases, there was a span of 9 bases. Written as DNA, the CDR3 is TGTGCCAGCAGCTTAAGTGGAGGGAACACCATATATTTT. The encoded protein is CASSLSGGNTIYF.

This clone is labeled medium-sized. Here the CDR3 DNA reads TGTGCCAGCAGCGTAGCCGCAGGGAGCTACGAGCAGTACTTC. Translated, it gives CASSVAAGSYEQYF. V is TRBV9 and J is TRBJ2-7, with D perhaps matching TRBD1 or TRBD2 (5 bases each). V dropped 0 bases and J dropped 3 bases, with 10 bases sitting between them. The germline V gene encodes CDR1 SGDLS and CDR2 YYNGEE. The length of the CDR3 is 14 residues.

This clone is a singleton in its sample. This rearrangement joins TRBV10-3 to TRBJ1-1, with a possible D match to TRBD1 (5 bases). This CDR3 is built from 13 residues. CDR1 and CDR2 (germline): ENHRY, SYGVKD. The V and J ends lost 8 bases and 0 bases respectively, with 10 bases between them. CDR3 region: CAISVGVNTEAFF. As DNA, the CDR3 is TGTGCCATCTCTGTGGGGGTGAACACTGAAGCTTTCTTT.

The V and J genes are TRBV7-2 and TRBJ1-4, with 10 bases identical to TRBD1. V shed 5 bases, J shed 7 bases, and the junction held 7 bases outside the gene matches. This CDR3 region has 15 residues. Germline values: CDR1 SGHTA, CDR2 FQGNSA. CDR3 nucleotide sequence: TGTGCCAGCAGCCCAGACAGGGGGCTTTGTGAAAAACTGTTTTTT. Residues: CASSPDRGLCEKLFF.

CDR3 sequence (DNA): TGTGCCATCAGTGGGGAGAAAGATACGCAGTATTTT. Amino acid sequence: CAISGEKDTQYF. This chain links TRBV10-3 with TRBJ2-3; TRBD2 is a possible D gene (5 bases). There are 12 residues in the CDR3. Trimming pared 4 bases from V and 5 bases from J, leaving 7 bases between. Per germline, CDR1 ENHRY and CDR2 SYGVKD.

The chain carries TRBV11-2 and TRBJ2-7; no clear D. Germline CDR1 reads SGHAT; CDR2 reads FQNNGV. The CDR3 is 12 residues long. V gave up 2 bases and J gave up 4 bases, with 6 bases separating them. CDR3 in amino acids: CASSLKQYEQYF. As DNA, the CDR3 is TGTGCCAGCAGCTTAAAACAGTACGAGCAGTACTTC.

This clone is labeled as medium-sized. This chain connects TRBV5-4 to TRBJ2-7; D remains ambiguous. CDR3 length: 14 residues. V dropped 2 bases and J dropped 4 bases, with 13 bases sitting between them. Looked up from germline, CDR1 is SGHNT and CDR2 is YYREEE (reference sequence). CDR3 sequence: CASSFGLRNYEQYF. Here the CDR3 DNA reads TGTGCCAGCAGCTTTGGCCTACGAAATTACGAGCAGTACTTC.

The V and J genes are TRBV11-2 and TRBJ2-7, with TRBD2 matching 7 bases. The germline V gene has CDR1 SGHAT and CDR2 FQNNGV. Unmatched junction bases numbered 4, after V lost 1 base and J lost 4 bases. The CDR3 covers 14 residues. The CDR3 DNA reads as TGTGCCAGCAGCTTAGGTACCGGGGGGTACGAGCAGTACTTC. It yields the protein CASSLGTGGYEQYF. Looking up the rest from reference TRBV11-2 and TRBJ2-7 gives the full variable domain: EAGVAQSPRYKIIEKRQSVAFWCNPISGHATLYWYQQILGQGPKLLIQFQNNGVVDDSQLPKDRFSAERLKGVDSTLKIQPAKLEDSAVYLCASSLGTGGYEQYFGPGTRLTVT.

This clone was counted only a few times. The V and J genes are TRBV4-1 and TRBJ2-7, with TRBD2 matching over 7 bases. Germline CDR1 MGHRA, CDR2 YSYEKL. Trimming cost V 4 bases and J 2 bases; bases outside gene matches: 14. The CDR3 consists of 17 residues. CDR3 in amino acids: CASSREMGGGVTYEQYF. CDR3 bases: TGCGCCAGCAGCCGCGAGATGGGTGGGGGGGTTACCTACGAGCAGTACTTC.

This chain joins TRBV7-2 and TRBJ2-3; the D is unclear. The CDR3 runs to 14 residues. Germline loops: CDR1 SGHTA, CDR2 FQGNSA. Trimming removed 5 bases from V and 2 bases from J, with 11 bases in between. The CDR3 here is CASSPLTSTDTQYF. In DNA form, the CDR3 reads TGTGCCAGCAGCCCCCTGACGTCCACAGATACGCAGTATTTT. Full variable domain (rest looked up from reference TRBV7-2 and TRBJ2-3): GAGVSQSPSNKVTEKGKDVELRCDPISGHTALYWYRQSLGQGLEFLIYFQGNSAPDKSGLPSDRFSAERTGGSVSTLTIQRTQQEDSAVYLCASSPLTSTDTQYFGPGTRLTVL.

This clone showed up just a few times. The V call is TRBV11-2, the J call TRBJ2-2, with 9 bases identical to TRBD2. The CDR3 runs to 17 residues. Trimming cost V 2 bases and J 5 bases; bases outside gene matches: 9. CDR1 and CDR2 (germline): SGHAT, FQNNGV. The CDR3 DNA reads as TGTGCCAGCAGCTTACCCCAGACTAGCGGCAAAACCGGGGAGCTGTTTTTT. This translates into CASSLPQTSGKTGELFF.

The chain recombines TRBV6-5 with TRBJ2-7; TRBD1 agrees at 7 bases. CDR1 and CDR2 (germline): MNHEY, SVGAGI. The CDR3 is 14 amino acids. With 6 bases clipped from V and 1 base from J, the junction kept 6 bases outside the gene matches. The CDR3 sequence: CASSTGDTSYEQYF. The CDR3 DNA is TGTGCCAGCAGCACAGGGGACACATCCTACGAGCAGTACTTC.

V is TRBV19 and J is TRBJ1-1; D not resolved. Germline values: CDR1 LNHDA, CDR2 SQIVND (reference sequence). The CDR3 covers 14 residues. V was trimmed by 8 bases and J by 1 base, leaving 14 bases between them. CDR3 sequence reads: CASGGPLGNTEAFF. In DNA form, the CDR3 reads TGTGCCAGTGGAGGGCCCTTGGGGAACACTGAAGCTTTCTTT.

CDR3 residues: CASNQGDDYEQYF. The CDR3 bases are TGTGCCAGCAACCAGGGGGACGACTACGAGCAGTACTTC. The chain combines TRBV6-5 with TRBJ2-7; TRBD1 aligns across 7 bases. Germline V gene sequence: CDR1 MNHEY, CDR2 SVGAGI. This CDR3 spans 13 amino acids. With 7 bases clipped from V and 3 bases from J, the junction kept 6 bases outside the gene matches.

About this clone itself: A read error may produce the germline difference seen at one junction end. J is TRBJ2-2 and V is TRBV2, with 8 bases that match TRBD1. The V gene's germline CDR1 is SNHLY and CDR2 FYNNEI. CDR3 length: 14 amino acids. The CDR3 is CAIQGQAGVGVLFF. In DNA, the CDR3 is TGTGCCATCCAGGGACAGGCTGGGGTTGGGGTGCTGTTTTTT.

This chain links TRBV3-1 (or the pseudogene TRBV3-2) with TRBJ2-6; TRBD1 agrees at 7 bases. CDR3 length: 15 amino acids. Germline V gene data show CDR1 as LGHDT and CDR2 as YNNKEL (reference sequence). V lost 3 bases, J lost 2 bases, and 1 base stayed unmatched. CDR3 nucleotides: TGTGCCAGCAGCCATACAGGGGCTGGGGCCAACGTCCTGACTTTC. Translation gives CASSHTGAGANVLTF.

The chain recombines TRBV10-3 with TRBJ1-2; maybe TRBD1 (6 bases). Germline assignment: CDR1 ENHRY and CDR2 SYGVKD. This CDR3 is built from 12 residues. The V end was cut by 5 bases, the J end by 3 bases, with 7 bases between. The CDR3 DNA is TGTGCCATCAGTACAGGGCACTATGGCTACACCTTC. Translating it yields CAISTGHYGYTF.

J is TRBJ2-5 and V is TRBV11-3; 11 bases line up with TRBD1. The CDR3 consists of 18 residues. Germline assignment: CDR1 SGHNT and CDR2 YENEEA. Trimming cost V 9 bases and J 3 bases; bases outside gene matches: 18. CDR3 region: CASLPGQGEKTRKETQYF. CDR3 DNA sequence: TGTGCCAGTTTACCGGGACAGGGGGAAAAGACCAGAAAAGAGACCCAGTACTTC.

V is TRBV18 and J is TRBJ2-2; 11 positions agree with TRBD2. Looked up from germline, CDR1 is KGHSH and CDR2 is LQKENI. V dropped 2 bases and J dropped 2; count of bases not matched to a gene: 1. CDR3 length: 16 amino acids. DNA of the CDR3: TGTGCCAGCTCACCAGGGACTAGCGGAAACACCGGGGAGCTGTTTTTT. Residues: CASSPGTSGNTGELFF.